The clone carrying this T cell receptor beta chain was observed a few times. Its matching antigen is unknown. The use of a sample-barcoded 5' primer and a J-beta primer mix characterized a second PCR of about 6 to 11 cycles. TCRdb reprocessed the 5' RACE reads via MiXCR and lists one record per CDR3 protein. The data show more than 500,000 distinct CDR3 sequences, 27% seen once. This entry comes from a study of blood T cells in healthy people across ages. Study-wide results and limits: A conclusive naive versus antigen-experienced comparison was prevented by the unsorted PBMCs.

Germline lookup yields CDR1 ENHRY and CDR2 SYGVKD. The V end lost 6 bases, the J end lost 1 base, and 22 bases lay between the germline ends. The CDR3 has 17 residues. The V and J genes are TRBV10-3 and TRBJ2-7; the D gene is possibly TRBD2 (5 bases). The clonotype originates from a woman aged 70-85 years in good health. The sample was blood. As DNA, the CDR3 is TGTGCCATCAGAACGACTAAAGGTACCGAATCATCCTACGAGCAGTACTTC. Its translation: CAIRTTKGTESSYEQYF.